This T cell receptor (beta chain) appears in the sequencing data of a study of shared clonotypes between healthy human individuals. Study-level information: The cohort comprised a couple of women and a few men. Their ages spanned 18 to 49 years. Three plates were used per donor for CD4 naive, three for CD4 memory, two for CD8 naive and one for CD8 memory. Study-level points and caveats: Among non-shared clonotypes, generation probabilities were lower than among those shared by all four donors.

Assay: immunoSEQ multiplex PCR; the TCRdb copy retains only in-frame clones and omits some. The table records roughly 850,000 clones, approximately 97% of them present only once. Naive CD8 cells comprised CD45RO-negative, CCR7-positively selected cells, excluding terminally differentiated effector memory CD45RA+ cells. Turning to this clone: The antigen remains undetermined.

Trimming pared 4 bases from V and 7 bases from J, leaving 8 bases between. Germline V lookup: CDR1 SGHAT, CDR2 FQNNGV. This CDR3 contains 12 residues. Sequencing input: naive CD8+ T cells sorted from blood. The chain joins TRBV11-2 to TRBJ2-1; D not resolved. The sequence came from a man aged 25-45 years in good health. CDR3 sequence reads: CASSSAENEQFF. The CDR3 region has the DNA TGTGCCAGCAGCTCCGCTGAAAATGAGCAGTTCTTC. Combining the CDR3 with reference TRBV11-2 and TRBJ2-1 gives the whole variable domain EAGVAQSPRYKIIEKRQSVAFWCNPISGHATLYWYQQILGQGPKLLIQFQNNGVVDDSQLPKDRFSAERLKGVDSTLKIQPAKLEDSAVYLCASSSAENEQFFGPGTRLTVL.